This TCR beta chain was identified during a study of blood T cell repertoires in COVID-19. Study-wide context: There were acute and convalescent COVID-19 samples, and they came from the United States, Italy and Spain.

V lost 4 bases to trimming and J lost 4 bases; unmatched junction nucleotides: 6. CDR1 LGHDT and CDR2 YNNKEL come from the germline V gene (reference sequence). The CDR3 extends over 15 amino acids. Only in-frame clones appear in the TCRdb table, and some are missing; sequencing was by immunoSEQ multiplex PCR. The repertoire holds 130,000 or so clones, 70% to 90% seen once, with roughly 4.7% in the top ten. The receptor was isolated from a middle-aged man with acute or convalescent COVID-19. The sample consisted of peripheral blood. The J gene is TRBJ1-3, the V gene TRBV3-1 (or the pseudogene TRBV3-2); 8 nucleotides align to TRBD1. Written as DNA, the CDR3 is TGTGCCAGCAGCCTACAGACAGGGGCCGGAAACACCATATATTTT. Translated, it gives CASSLQTGAGNTIYF.